Shown below are 27 T cell receptor beta chains from a single sample sequenced in a study of sequential checkpoint blockade in melanoma. Treatment in this sample: randomized to nivolumab then ipilimumab (arm A) or the reverse (arm B). Using immunoSEQ multiplex PCR, the repertoire was profiled, and TCRdb retains in-frame clones only, with some absent. This table has approximately 13,000 clones, roughly 72% appearing once. Sequences were derived from CD8+ T cells sorted from blood (inferred from file names), sampled from a patient given nivolumab and ipilimumab in sequence. These receptors came from a human donor with melanoma.

V gene TRBV19 combines with J gene TRBJ1-1; 8 nucleotides align to TRBD1. The CDR3 runs to 16 residues. Germline CDR1 reads LNHDA; CDR2 reads SQIVND (reference sequence). V was pared by 0 bases and J by 0 bases, with 3 bases of the junction left unmatched. The CDR3 nucleotides read TGTGCCAGTAGTATAGAAGGGACAGGCATGAACACTGAAGCTTTCTTT. Amino acids: CASSIEGTGMNTEAFF.

V is TRBV7-2 and J is TRBJ1-5; 7 bases align to TRBD1. This CDR3 is built from 19 residues. Germline CDR1 SGHTA, CDR2 FQGNSA. J gave up 6 bases and V 1 base, and 18 bases lay outside the gene matches. As DNA, the CDR3 is TGTGCCAGCAGCTTAGGATACCGGGACAGTAACCTACGGGGTCAGCCCCAGCATTTT. This sequence encodes CASSLGYRDSNLRGQPQHF.

The CDR3 loop is CASSSRDRDGTQYF. The CDR3 DNA reads as TGTGCCAGTAGTTCCCGGGACAGGGATGGGACCCAGTACTTC. V gene TRBV19 combines with J gene TRBJ2-5, with 9 bases aligning to TRBD1. The trim removed 5 bases at V and 7 bases at J, leaving 8 bases unmatched. The CDR3 consists of 14 residues. The V gene's germline CDR1 is LNHDA and CDR2 SQIVND (reference sequence).

The rearrangement links TRBV19 to TRBJ1-1; D uncertain. Germline V lookup: CDR1 LNHDA, CDR2 SQIVND (reference sequence). CDR3 length: 13 residues. Trimming cost V 3 bases and J 3 bases, with 8 bases left between them. The CDR3 spells CASSILFDTEAFF. CDR3 DNA: TGTGCCAGTAGTATCCTCTTTGACACTGAAGCTTTCTTT.

This clone was detected only a few times. The J gene is TRBJ2-7, the V gene TRBV6-4; D is unresolved. This CDR3 has 14 residues. Germline loops: CDR1 MRHNA, CDR2 SNTAGT. V was cut by 5 bases and J by 3 bases, with 14 bases left in between. The CDR3 coding sequence is TGTGCCAGCAGTTTCGGGCCCGCGGACTACGAGCAGTACGTC. Amino acid sequence: CASSFGPADYEQYV.

V and J are TRBV9 and TRBJ2-1; D is possibly TRBD2 (7 bases). Germline assignment: CDR1 SGDLS and CDR2 YYNGEE. This CDR3 contains 17 residues. The V and J ends lost 3 bases and 5 bases respectively, with 21 bases between them. As DNA, the CDR3 is TGTGCCAGCAGCGGGGGGGGCCCGGTAGCACTGGACAATGAGCAGTTCTTC. Translating it yields CASSGGGPVALDNEQFF.

The chain has TRBV25-1 and TRBJ1-1; TRBD1 agrees at 10 bases. Trimming cost V 10 bases and J 4 bases; bases outside gene matches: 12. CDR3 length equals 15 residues. Germline values: CDR1 MGHDK, CDR2 SYGVNS. The CDR3 region has the DNA TGTGCCACCTCCCAGACAGGGGGCGGAGGCACTGAAGCTTTCTTT. Protein product: CATSQTGGGGTEAFF.

The J gene is TRBJ2-2, the V gene TRBV7-6; 9 positions agree with TRBD2. J was trimmed by 0 bases and V by 1 base; bases with no gene match: 3. Germline V CDR1 and CDR2: SGHVS, FNYEAQ. The CDR3 length is 17 residues. Here the CDR3 DNA reads TGTGCCAGCAGCTTAGTAGCGGGAGACCCGAACACCGGGGAGCTGTTTTTT. Protein product: CASSLVAGDPNTGELFF.

The chain uses TRBV6-5 and TRBJ2-2; no definite D call. This CDR3 comprises 15 residues. The V end lost 0 bases, the J end lost 6 bases, and 11 bases lay between the germline ends. Germline V gives CDR1 MNHEY, CDR2 SVGAGI. The CDR3 is CASSYSSPGPGELFF. CDR3 DNA sequence: TGTGCCAGCAGTTACTCGAGCCCAGGCCCCGGGGAGCTGTTTTTT.

The chain combines TRBV27 with TRBJ2-2; possible D gene TRBD2, 6 bases. Germline CDR1 MNHEY, CDR2 SMNVEV (reference sequence). CDR3 size: 15 residues. Trimming left V 3 bases short and J 2 bases short, with 10 bases between. The CDR3 region is CASSLGTSNTGELFF. CDR3 DNA sequence: TGTGCCAGCAGTTTGGGGACTTCAAACACCGGGGAGCTGTTTTTT.

This clone was seen a handful of times. This rearrangement joins TRBV6-6 to TRBJ1-6; 10 bases agree with TRBD1. CDR1 and CDR2 (germline): MNHNY, SVGAGI (reference sequence). This CDR3 spans 15 amino acids. J was trimmed by 7 bases and V by 4 bases; bases with no gene match: 4. Written as DNA, the CDR3 is TGTGCCAGCAGTTTGGGACAGGGGAAAAATTCACCCCTCCACTTT. Protein product: CASSLGQGKNSPLHF.

The J gene is TRBJ1-4, the V gene TRBV7-9; 7 nucleotides align to TRBD1. Germline V lookup: CDR1 SEHNR, CDR2 FQNEAQ (reference sequence). The CDR3 has 16 amino acids. V shed 8 bases, J shed 0 bases, and the junction held 9 bases outside the gene matches. The CDR3 sequence: CASAGDSLATNEKLFF. CDR3 nucleotide sequence: TGTGCCAGCGCTGGGGACAGTCTTGCAACTAATGAAAAACTGTTTTTT.

The genes are TRBV5-1 and TRBJ1-5; 10 bases line up with TRBD1. After removal of 4 bases from V and 7 bases from J, the junction contained 2 bases not matched to a gene. CDR3 size: 13 residues. CDR1 and CDR2 (germline): SGHRS, YFSETQ. The CDR3 spells CASSQDRGQPQHF. The CDR3 DNA is TGCGCCAGCAGCCAGGACAGGGGGCAGCCCCAGCATTTT.

The chain has TRBV7-9 and TRBJ1-1; TRBD1 matches at 7 bases. V was pared by 5 bases and J by 5 bases, with 8 bases of the junction left unmatched. Germline lookup yields CDR1 SEHNR and CDR2 FQNEAQ (reference sequence). The CDR3 has 14 residues. The CDR3 sequence is CASSPSPGQTEAFF. Written as DNA, the CDR3 is TGTGCCAGCAGCCCCTCTCCGGGACAGACTGAAGCTTTCTTT. Combining the CDR3 with reference TRBV7-9 and TRBJ1-1 gives the whole variable domain DTGVSQNPRHKITKRGQNVTFRCDPISEHNRLYWYRQTLGQGPEFLTYFQNEAQLEKSRLLSDRFSAERPKGSFSTLEIQRTEQGDSAMYLCASSPSPGQTEAFFGQGTRLTVV.

This chain connects TRBV27 to TRBJ2-1; TRBD2 matches 8 bases. Trimming at V came to 2 bases and at J to 4 bases, leaving 4 bases not matched to a gene. Germline V gene sequence: CDR1 MNHEY, CDR2 SMNVEV (reference sequence). This CDR3 has 15 amino acids. The CDR3 loop reads CASSLTAGGYNEQFF. DNA for the CDR3: TGTGCCAGCAGTTTAACTGCGGGGGGATACAATGAGCAGTTCTTC.

The chain carries TRBV29-1 and TRBJ2-5; 8 bases are a match to TRBD1. The trim removed 4 bases at V and 2 bases at J, leaving 12 bases unmatched. CDR1 and CDR2 from the germline V gene are SQVTM and ANQGSEA. There are 16 residues in the CDR3. The CDR3 bases are TGCAGCGTTGTCCCCCTTACCGGGACAGGACAAGAGACCCAGTACTTC. It is translated as CSVVPLTGTGQETQYF.

This clone qualifies as medium-sized. This sequence joins TRBV27 and TRBJ1-5; the D is unclear. The germline V gene has CDR1 MNHEY and CDR2 SMNVEV (reference sequence). The V end was cut by 6 bases, the J end by 2 bases, with 11 bases between. The CDR3 runs to 14 residues. In nucleotides, the CDR3 is TGTGCCAGCAGCCCGACAATAGGCAATCAGCCCCAGCATTTT. This codes for CASSPTIGNQPQHF.

The genes are TRBV7-9 and TRBJ2-1, with 7 bases that match TRBD1. V was pared by 4 bases and J by 2 bases, with 5 bases of the junction left unmatched. This CDR3 has 15 residues. From germline, CDR1 is SEHNR and CDR2 FQNEAQ (reference sequence). The CDR3 coding sequence is TGTGCCAGCAGCTCTTTGACAGGGCCCTACAATGAGCAGTTCTTC. It encodes CASSSLTGPYNEQFF.

The chain carries TRBV9 and TRBJ2-1, with 8 bases identical to TRBD2. Losses at the gene ends were 0 bases for V and 0 bases for J; bases not matched to a gene: 8. Germline assignment: CDR1 SGDLS and CDR2 YYNGEE. CDR3 size: 18 residues. The CDR3 region has the DNA TGTGCCAGCAGCGTAGACTCTCTCCGGGGGGGCTCCTACAATGAGCAGTTCTTC. Amino acids: CASSVDSLRGGSYNEQFF. The variable domain in full, with the rest retrieved from reference TRBV9 and TRBJ2-1, is DSGVTQTPKHLITATGQRVTLRCSPRSGDLSVYWYQQSLDQGLQFLIQYYNGEERAKGNILERFSAQQFPDLHSELNLSSLELGDSALYFCASSVDSLRGGSYNEQFFGPGTRLTVL.

V gene TRBV15 combines with J gene TRBJ2-6; D is possibly TRBD1 (5 bases). The length of the CDR3 is 15 residues. V was pared by 3 bases and J by 3 bases, with 9 bases between. Germline-derived CDR1 and CDR2 are LNHNV and YYDKDF (reference sequence). The CDR3 bases are TGTGCCACCAGCAGCAGGGTCCATGGGGCCAACGTCCTGACTTTC. It codes for CATSSRVHGANVLTF.

V usage is TRBV7-8 and J usage is TRBJ2-1; possible D gene TRBD1, 6 bases. This CDR3 has 15 amino acids. V lost 5 bases and J 0 bases, leaving 11 bases between the germline ends. CDR1 and CDR2 from the germline V gene are SGHVS and FQNEAQ. CDR3 DNA sequence: TGTGCCAGCAGCGCAGGGGTGAGCTCCTACAATGAGCAGTTCTTC. This encodes CASSAGVSSYNEQFF.

The CDR3 protein is CASTPRGNTEAFF. CDR3 nucleotides: TGTGCCAGCACCCCCCGAGGGAACACTGAAGCTTTCTTT. The V call is TRBV5-5, the J call TRBJ1-1; no reliable D call. The CDR3 is 13 amino acids. With 6 bases removed from V and 1 base from J, the gap between germline ends came to 10 bases. CDR1 and CDR2 (germline): SGHKS, YYEKEE (reference sequence).

This clone was seen once. This sequence joins TRBV3-2 and TRBJ2-7; TRBD2 is the table's D call and was not checked against the DNA. TRBV3-2 is noted as a pseudogene. This CDR3 is 9 amino acids long. The CDR3 sequence is CASNREQYV. CDR3 nucleotides: TGTGCCAGCAACCGGGAGCAGTACGTC.

V and J are TRBV11-2 and TRBJ2-5, with D possibly TRBD1 on 5 matching bases. With the DNA end fitting TRBJ2-7 better, the J assignment may be wrong. CDR1 SGHAT and CDR2 FQNNGV come from the germline V gene. This CDR3 comprises 13 residues. This CDR3 is CASSLGTGYEQYF. The CDR3 DNA is TGTGCCAGCAGCTTAGGAACAGGCTACGAGCAGTACTTC.

V and J are TRBV20-1 and TRBJ2-5; D is uncertain. From germline, CDR1 is DFQATT and CDR2 SNEGSKA (reference sequence). V lost 7 bases and J lost 4, with 10 bases in between. CDR3 length: 11 residues. The CDR3 sequence is CSVARLETQYF. For the CDR3, the DNA is TGCAGTGTTGCCCGGTTAGAGACCCAGTACTTC.

V usage is TRBV6-5 and J usage is TRBJ1-5; maybe TRBD1 (5 bases). Trimming shortened V by 2 bases and J by 2 bases, and 10 bases separated the two germline ends. Germline loops: CDR1 MNHEY, CDR2 SVGAGI. This CDR3 has 15 amino acids. CDR3 DNA sequence: TGTGCCAGCAGTTACGGGGGGGATGGCAATCAGCCCCAGCATTTT. Translating gives CASSYGGDGNQPQHF.

The rearrangement joins TRBV7-9 to TRBJ1-2; 12 positions agree with TRBD1. With V trimmed by 5 bases and J by 4 bases, 5 bases remained unmatched. The germline gives CDR1 SEHNR, CDR2 FQNEAQ (reference sequence). CDR3 length: 15 amino acids. The DNA of the CDR3 is TGTGCCAGCAGCCCCGGGACAGGGGGCGGCTATGGCTACACCTTC. Its protein is CASSPGTGGGYGYTF.